The rows below give T cell receptor beta chains drawn from one sample of a study of blood T cell repertoires in COVID-19. TCRdb's table, derived via immunoSEQ multiplex PCR, lists solely in-frame clones and lacks some. Of about 310,000 clones listed, roughly 90% are singletons. The sample was peripheral blood. These receptors all stem from a woman aged 30 to 39 with COVID-19, enrolled during active disease. CDR3s include the opening cysteine and the closing phenylalanine or tryptophan. The order of the fields is V gene, D gene, J gene, clone size, CDR3 DNA, CDR3 protein. A D gene is named only where the DNA matches it firmly. Clone sizes are given selectively: once, few, many, or a class where the clone is expanded.

TRBV10-1	-	TRBJ2-3	few	TGCGCCAGCAGTGAGTCCGGCACAGATACGCAGTATTTT	CASSESGTDTQYF
TRBV18	TRBD1	TRBJ2-7	-	TGTGCCAGCTCACCACGTTTGTCCGGGACAGGGGCCTACGAGCAGTACTTC	CASSPRLSGTGAYEQYF
TRBV12-3/TRBV12-4	-	TRBJ1-1	-	TGTGCCAGCAGTTCCGGACAGAACACTGAAGCTTTCTTT	CASSSGQNTEAFF
TRBV29-1	-	TRBJ1-1	-	TGCAGCGTTTCACACGCAGCGACTGAAGCTTTCTTT	CSVSHAATEAFF
TRBV3-1/TRBV3-2	TRBD2	TRBJ2-2	once	TGTGCCAGCAGCCAAGTTAATCCTAGCGGCACCGGGGAGCTGTTTTTT	CASSQVNPSGTGELFF
TRBV5-1	-	TRBJ1-1	-	TGCGCCAGCATGATGGGACACACCAACACTGAAGCTTTCTTT	CASMMGHTNTEAFF
TRBV5-1	TRBD1	TRBJ2-3	-	TGCGCCAGCAGCTTAGGACAGGGAACAAGCACAGATACGCAGTATTTT	CASSLGQGTSTDTQYF
TRBV27	-	TRBJ1-2	-	TGTGCCAGCAGTTTCGACAGGTCCTCCCCCGGCTACACCTTC	CASSFDRSSPGYTF
TRBV11-2	-	TRBJ1-2	-	TGTGCCAGCAGCTTATTGAGCTCCTATGGCTACACCTTC	CASSLLSSYGYTF
TRBV18	-	TRBJ1-2	-	TGTGCCAGCTCACCAGGGCTGCTCTATGGCTACACCTTC	CASSPGLLYGYTF
TRBV29-1	-	TRBJ2-5	-	TGCAGCGTCCGGAGGAGCCAAGAGACCCAGTACTTC	CSVRRSQETQYF
TRBV4-1	-	TRBJ2-7	-	TGCGCCAGCAGCCATCGACAGGACCTCTCCTACGAGCAGTACTTC	CASSHRQDLSYEQYF
TRBV29-1	-	TRBJ2-3	-	TGCAGCGCAGAACCGAGCGGAGCTTACCCCGATACGCAGTATTTT	CSAEPSGAYPDTQYF
TRBV5-4	TRBD2	TRBJ2-7	-	TGTGCCAGCAGCTTGGGACTAGCGGGAGTGTACGAGCAGTACTTC	CASSLGLAGVYEQYF
TRBV5-6	-	TRBJ2-7	few	TGTGCCAGCAGCTTGTATTGGCAGACAACCTACGAGCAGTACTTC	CASSLYWQTTYEQYF
TRBV30	TRBD1	TRBJ1-1	-	TGTGCCTGGGGCCGGGACAGACAAGCGAACACTGAAGCTTTCTTT	CAWGRDRQANTEAFF
TRBV5-4	-	TRBJ1-1	-	TGTGCCAGCAGCTTTTCGACAGGGAACACTGAAGCTTTCTTT	CASSFSTGNTEAFF
TRBV18	-	TRBJ1-5	-	TGTGCCAGCTCTGCCGGTAATAGCAATCAGCCCCAGCATTTT	CASSAGNSNQPQHF